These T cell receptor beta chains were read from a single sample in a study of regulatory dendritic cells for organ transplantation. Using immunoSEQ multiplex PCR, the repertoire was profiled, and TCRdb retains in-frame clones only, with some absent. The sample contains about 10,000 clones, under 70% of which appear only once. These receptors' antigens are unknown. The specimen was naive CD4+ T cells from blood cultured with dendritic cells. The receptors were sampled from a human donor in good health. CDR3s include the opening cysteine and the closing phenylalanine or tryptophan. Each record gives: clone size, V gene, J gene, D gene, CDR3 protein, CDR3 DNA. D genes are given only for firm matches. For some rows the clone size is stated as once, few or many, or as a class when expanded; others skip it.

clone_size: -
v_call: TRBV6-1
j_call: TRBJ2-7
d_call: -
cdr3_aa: CASSEQEGGRYEQYF
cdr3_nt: TGTGCCAGCAGTGAACAAGAAGGGGGAAGGTACGAGCAGTACTTC

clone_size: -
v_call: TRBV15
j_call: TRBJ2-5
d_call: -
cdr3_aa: CATSRDVARQYF
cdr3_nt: TGTGCCACCAGCAGAGATGTAGCCCGTCAGTACTTC

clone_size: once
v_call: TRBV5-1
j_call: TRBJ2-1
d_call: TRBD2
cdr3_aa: CASSSSGGLGNEQFF
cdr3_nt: TGCGCCAGCAGTTCTAGCGGGGGGTTAGGGAATGAGCAGTTCTTC

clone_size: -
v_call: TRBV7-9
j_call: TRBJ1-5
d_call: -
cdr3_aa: CASSPGLRGEPQHF
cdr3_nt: TGTGCCAGCAGCCCGGGACTTCGGGGAGAGCCCCAGCATTTT

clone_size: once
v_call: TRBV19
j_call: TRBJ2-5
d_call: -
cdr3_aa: CASSISGGGETQYF
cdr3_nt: TGTGCCAGTAGTATCAGCGGCGGAGGGGAGACCCAGTACTTC

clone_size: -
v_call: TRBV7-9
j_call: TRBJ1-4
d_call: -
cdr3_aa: CASTLLPRRGEKLFF
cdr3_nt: TGTGCCAGCACCCTTCTCCCGAGACGGGGTGAAAAACTGTTTTTT

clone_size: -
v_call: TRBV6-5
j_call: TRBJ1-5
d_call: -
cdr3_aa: CASSRTIYSNQPQHF
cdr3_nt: TGTGCCAGCAGCCGGACTATCTATAGCAATCAGCCCCAGCATTTT

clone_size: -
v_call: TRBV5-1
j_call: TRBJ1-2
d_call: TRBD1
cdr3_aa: CASSLDRGSFDAGGYTF
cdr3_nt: TGCGCCAGCAGCTTGGACAGGGGCTCGTTTGATGCGGGAGGCTACACCTTC

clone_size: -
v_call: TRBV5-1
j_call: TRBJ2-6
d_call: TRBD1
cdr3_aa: CASSLTDRAGANVLTF
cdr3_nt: TGCGCCAGCAGCTTGACCGACAGGGCCGGGGCCAACGTCCTGACTTTC

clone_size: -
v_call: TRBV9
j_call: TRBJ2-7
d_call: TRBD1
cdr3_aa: CASSVGDRGYEQYF
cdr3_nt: TGTGCCAGCAGCGTAGGAGACAGGGGCTACGAGCAGTACTTC

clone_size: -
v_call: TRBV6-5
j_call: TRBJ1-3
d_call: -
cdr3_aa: CASSFGGSGNTIYF
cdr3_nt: TGTGCCAGCAGTTTCGGGGGCTCTGGAAACACCATATATTTT

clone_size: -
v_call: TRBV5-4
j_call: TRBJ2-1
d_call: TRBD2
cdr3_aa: CASRALGQRGGYNEQFF
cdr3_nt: TGTGCCAGCAGGGCCCTGGGTCAGCGGGGGGGTTACAATGAGCAGTTCTTC

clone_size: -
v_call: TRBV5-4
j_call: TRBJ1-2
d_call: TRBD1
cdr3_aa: CASSSQGYGYTF
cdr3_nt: TGTGCCAGCAGCTCACAGGGGTATGGCTACACCTTC

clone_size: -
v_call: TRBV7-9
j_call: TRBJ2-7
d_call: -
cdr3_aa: CASNPMEGAYEQYF
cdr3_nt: TGTGCCAGCAACCCGATGGAGGGGGCTTACGAGCAGTACTTC

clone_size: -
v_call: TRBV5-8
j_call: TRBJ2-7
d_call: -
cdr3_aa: CASSFARAYEQYF
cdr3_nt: TGTGCCAGCAGCTTCGCCAGGGCGTACGAGCAGTACTTC

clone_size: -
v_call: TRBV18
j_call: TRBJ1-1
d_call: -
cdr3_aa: CASSPQDLGGNTEAFF
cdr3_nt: TGTGCCAGCTCACCACAGGATTTGGGGGGGAACACTGAAGCTTTCTTT

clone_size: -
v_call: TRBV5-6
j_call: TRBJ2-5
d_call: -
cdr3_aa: CASSLNRLVETQYF
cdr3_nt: TGTGCCAGCAGCTTAAATAGACTAGTGGAGACCCAGTACTTC

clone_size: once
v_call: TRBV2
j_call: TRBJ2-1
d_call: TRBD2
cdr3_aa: CASRQLAGGYNEQFF
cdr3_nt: TGTGCCAGCAGGCAACTAGCGGGGGGGTACAATGAGCAGTTCTTC

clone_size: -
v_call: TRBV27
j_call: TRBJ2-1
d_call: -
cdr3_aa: CASARQGGNEQFF
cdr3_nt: TGTGCCAGCGCTAGGCAGGGGGGTAATGAGCAGTTCTTC

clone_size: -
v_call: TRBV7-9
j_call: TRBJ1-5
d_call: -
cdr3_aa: CASSSGFNQPQHF
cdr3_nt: TGTGCCAGCAGCTCCGGGTTCAATCAGCCCCAGCATTTT

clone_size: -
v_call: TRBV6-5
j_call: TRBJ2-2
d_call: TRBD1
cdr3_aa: CASTQGQNTGELFF
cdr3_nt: TGTGCCAGCACACAGGGGCAGAACACCGGGGAGCTGTTTTTT

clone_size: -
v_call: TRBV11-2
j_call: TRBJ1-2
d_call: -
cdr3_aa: CASSLPQAGNYGYTF
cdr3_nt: TGTGCCAGCAGCCTTCCCCAAGCAGGAAACTATGGCTACACCTTC

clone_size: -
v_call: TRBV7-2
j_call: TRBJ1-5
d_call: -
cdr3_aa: CASSLGLGNQPQHF
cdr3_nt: TGTGCCAGCAGCTTAGGACTGGGCAATCAGCCCCAGCATTTT

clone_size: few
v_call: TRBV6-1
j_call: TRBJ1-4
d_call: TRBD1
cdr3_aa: CASSENRGYEKLFF
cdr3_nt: TGTGCCAGCAGTGAAAACAGGGGCTACGAAAAACTGTTTTTT

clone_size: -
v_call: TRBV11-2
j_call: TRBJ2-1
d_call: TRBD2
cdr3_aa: CASSSLAGGKQFF
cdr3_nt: TGTGCCAGCAGCTCACTAGCGGGGGGGAAGCAGTTCTTC

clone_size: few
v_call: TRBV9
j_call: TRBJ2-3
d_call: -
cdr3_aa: CASSVATSEVGGTQYF
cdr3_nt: TGTGCCAGCAGCGTAGCTACGAGTGAGGTGGGGGGTACGCAGTATTTT

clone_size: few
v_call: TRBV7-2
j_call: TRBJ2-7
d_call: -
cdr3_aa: CASSPRLQVLSYEQYF
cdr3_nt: TGTGCCAGCAGCCCCCGTCTTCAAGTACTGAGCTACGAGCAGTACTTC

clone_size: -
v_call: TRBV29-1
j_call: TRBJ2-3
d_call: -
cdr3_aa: CSVAGNPATDTQYF
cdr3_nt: TGCAGCGTTGCCGGGAACCCGGCAACAGATACGCAGTATTTT

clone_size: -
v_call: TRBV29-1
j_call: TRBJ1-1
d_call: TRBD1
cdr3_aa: CSAQDRGRTEAFF
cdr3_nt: TGCAGCGCTCAAGACAGGGGGCGAACTGAAGCTTTCTTT

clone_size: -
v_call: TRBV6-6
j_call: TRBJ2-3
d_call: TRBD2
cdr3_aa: CASSYSGRGGGDTQYF
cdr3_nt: TGTGCCAGCAGTTACTCTGGGCGGGGGGGCGGAGATACGCAGTATTTT

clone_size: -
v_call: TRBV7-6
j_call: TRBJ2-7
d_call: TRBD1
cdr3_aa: CASSPRTGGNEQYF
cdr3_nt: TGTGCCAGCAGCCCGAGGACAGGGGGCAACGAGCAGTACTTC

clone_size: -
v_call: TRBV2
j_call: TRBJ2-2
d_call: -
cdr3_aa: CASSRGNTGELFF
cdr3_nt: TGTGCCAGCAGTAGGGGAAACACCGGGGAGCTGTTTTTT

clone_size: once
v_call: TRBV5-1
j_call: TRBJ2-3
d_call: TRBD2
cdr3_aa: CASNFGTSGVFRTDTQYF
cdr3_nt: TGCGCCAGCAATTTCGGGACTAGCGGGGTTTTCCGCACAGATACGCAGTATTTT

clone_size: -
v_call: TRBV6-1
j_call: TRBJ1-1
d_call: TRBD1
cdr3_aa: CASSWDRGRAEAFF
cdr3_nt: TGTGCCAGCAGCTGGGACAGGGGGCGAGCCGAAGCTTTCTTT

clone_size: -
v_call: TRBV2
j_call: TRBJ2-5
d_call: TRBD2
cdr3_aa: CATRRSGGDQETQYF
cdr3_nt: TGTGCCACCCGGCGTAGCGGGGGGGATCAAGAGACCCAGTACTTC

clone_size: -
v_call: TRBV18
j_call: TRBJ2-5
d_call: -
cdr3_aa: CASSPDSFRETQYF
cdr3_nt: TGTGCCAGCTCTCCCGACAGCTTCAGAGAGACCCAGTACTTC

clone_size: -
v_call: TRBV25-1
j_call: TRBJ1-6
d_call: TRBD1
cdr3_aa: CASSGGQGASSPLHF
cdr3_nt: TGTGCCAGCAGTGGAGGACAGGGGGCTTCTTCACCCCTCCACTTT

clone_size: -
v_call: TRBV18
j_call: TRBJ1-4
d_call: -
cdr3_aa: CASSFFGAGTNEKLFF
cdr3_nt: TGTGCCAGCTCCTTCTTTGGGGCCGGAACTAATGAAAAACTGTTTTTT